This T cell receptor (beta chain) was documented in a study of T-cell memory formation after mild COVID-19. For the study at large: The two donors had largely donor-specific TCR clusters. Overall study findings and caveats: That cross-reactive memory joined was suggested by some responding clones appearing in pre-infection memory.

This CDR3 contains 16 residues. Germline lookup yields CDR1 SEHNR and CDR2 FQNEAQ (reference sequence). V was trimmed by 8 bases and J by 2 bases, leaving 19 bases between them. About this clonotype: What it binds is unknown.

Each CDR3 protein is one row after TCRdb ran MiXCR on the 5' RACE reads. This sample has more than 350,000 distinct CDR3 sequences, with roughly 15% found just once. The receptor was derived from a man aged 18 to 35 who had mild COVID-19 (a few samples of this study predate the infection). Cell type and time point are not known. The sequenced sample consisted of PBMCs or a T cell subset sorted from them (not recorded which). This chain uses TRBV7-9 with TRBJ2-1, with D unclear. In nucleotides, the CDR3 is TGTGCCAGCGAGCTTAATCATCCATTCACCTACAATGAGCAGTTCTTC. Its translation: CASELNHPFTYNEQFF.